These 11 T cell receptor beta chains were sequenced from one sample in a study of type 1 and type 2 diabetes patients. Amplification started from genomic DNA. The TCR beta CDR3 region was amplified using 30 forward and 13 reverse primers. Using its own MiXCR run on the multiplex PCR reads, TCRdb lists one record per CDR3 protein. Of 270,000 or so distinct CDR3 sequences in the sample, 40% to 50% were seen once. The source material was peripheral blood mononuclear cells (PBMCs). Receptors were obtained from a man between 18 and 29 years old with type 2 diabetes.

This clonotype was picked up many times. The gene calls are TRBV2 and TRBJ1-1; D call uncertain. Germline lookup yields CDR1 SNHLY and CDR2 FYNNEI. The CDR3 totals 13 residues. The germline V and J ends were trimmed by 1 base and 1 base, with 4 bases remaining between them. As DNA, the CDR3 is TGTGCCAGCAGTGAAGGGACGAACACTGAAGCTTTCTTT. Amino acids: CASSEGTNTEAFF.

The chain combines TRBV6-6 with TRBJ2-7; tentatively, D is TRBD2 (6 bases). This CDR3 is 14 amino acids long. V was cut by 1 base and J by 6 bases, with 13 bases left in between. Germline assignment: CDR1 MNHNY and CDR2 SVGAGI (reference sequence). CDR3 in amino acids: CASSYLGGMGEQYF. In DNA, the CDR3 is TGTGCCAGCAGTTACTTAGGCGGGATGGGCGAGCAGTACTTC.

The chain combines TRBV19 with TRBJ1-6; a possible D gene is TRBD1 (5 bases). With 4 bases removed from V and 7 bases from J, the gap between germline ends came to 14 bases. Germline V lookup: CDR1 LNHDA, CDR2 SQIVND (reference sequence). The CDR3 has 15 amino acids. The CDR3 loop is CASSRGGVANSPLHF. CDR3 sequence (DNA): TGTGCCAGTAGTAGGGGGGGGGTCGCCAATTCACCCCTCCACTTT.

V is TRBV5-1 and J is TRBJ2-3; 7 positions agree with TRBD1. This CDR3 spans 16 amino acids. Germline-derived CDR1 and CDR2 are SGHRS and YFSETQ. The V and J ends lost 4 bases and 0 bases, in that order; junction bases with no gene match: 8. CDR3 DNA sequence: TGCGCCAGCAGCCCAGTCCGGGACAGTAGCACAGATACGCAGTATTTT. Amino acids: CASSPVRDSSTDTQYF.

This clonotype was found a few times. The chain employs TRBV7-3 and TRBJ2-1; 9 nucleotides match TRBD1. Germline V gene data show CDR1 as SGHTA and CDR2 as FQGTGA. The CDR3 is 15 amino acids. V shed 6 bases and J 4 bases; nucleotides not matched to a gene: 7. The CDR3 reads CASRDGTGSYNEQFF. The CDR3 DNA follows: TGTGCCAGCAGGGATGGGACAGGGTCATACAATGAGCAGTTCTTC.

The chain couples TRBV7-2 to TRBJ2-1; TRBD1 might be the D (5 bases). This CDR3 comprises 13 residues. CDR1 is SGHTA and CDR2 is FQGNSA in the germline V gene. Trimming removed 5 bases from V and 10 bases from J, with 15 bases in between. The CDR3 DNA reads TGTGCCAGCAGCCGTGAGACAGCAAGGGAGCAGTTCTTC. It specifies CASSRETAREQFF.

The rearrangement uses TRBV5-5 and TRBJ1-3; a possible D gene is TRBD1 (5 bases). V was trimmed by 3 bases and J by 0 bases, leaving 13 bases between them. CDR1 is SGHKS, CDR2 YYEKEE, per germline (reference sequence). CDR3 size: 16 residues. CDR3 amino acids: CASSSGDAYSGNTIYF. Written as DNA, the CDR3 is TGTGCCAGCAGCTCGGGGGACGCCTACTCTGGAAACACCATATATTTT.

Here the CDR3 reads CASSFDEGLQNSPLHF. CDR3 nucleotide sequence: TGTGCCAGCAGTTTCGATGAGGGACTGCAAAATTCACCCCTCCACTTT. This sequence joins TRBV12-3 or TRBV12-4 and TRBJ1-6; TRBD1 is a possible D gene (5 bases). With 3 bases removed from V and 7 bases from J, the gap between germline ends came to 16 bases. This CDR3 contains 16 residues.

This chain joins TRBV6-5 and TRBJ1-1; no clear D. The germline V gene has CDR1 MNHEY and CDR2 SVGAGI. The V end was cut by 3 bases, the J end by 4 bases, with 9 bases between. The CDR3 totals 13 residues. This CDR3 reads CASSYYAFTEAFF. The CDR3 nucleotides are TGTGCCAGCAGTTATTACGCATTCACTGAAGCTTTCTTT.

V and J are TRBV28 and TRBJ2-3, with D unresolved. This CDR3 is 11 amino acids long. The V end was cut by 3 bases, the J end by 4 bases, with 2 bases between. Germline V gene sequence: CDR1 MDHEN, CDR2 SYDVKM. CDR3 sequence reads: CASSLSDTQYF. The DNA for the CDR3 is TGTGCCAGCAGTTTGTCAGATACGCAGTATTTT.

In nucleotides, the CDR3 is TGTGCCAGCAGTTTAGGGACAGGGAGATCAACTTACGAGCAGTACTTC. Encoded protein: CASSLGTGRSTYEQYF. The chain links TRBV28 to TRBJ2-7; 9 nucleotides agree with TRBD1. The junction had 9 bases not matched to a gene; V was cut back by 2 bases and J by 4 bases. Per germline, CDR1 MDHEN and CDR2 SYDVKM. The CDR3 is 16 residues long. Combining the CDR3 with reference TRBV28 and TRBJ2-7 gives the whole variable domain DVKVTQSSRYLVKRTGEKVFLECVQDMDHENMFWYRQDPGLGLRLIYFSYDVKMKEKGDIPEGYSVSREKKERFSLILESASTNQTSMYLCASSLGTGRSTYEQYFGPGTRLTVT.